This TCR beta chain is from a study of blood T cell repertoires in COVID-19. The germline V gene encodes CDR1 SGHNT and CDR2 YYREEE (reference sequence). V was shortened by 4 bases and J by 2 bases, with 19 bases between the two germline ends. CDR3 size: 16 residues. Profiling relied on immunoSEQ multiplex PCR, and the TCRdb table lists in-frame clones only, not all of them. The profile shows more than 100,000 clones, roughly 84% of them singletons. This TCR derives from a human donor in a cohort sampled during active or convalescent COVID-19. The sample comprised peripheral blood. This chain links TRBV5-4 with TRBJ2-7, with D possibly called TRBD1 or TRBD2 (6 bases each). This chain's CDR3 is CASSLGGKEGTYEQYF. DNA of the CDR3: TGTGCCAGCAGCCTGGGGGGCAAGGAAGGAACCTACGAGCAGTACTTC. Complete variable domain (other parts from reference TRBV5-4 and TRBJ2-7): ETGVTQSPTHLIKTRGQQVTLRCSSQSGHNTVSWYQQALGQGPQFIFQYYREEENGRGNFPPRFSGLQFPNYSSELNVNALELDDSALYLCASSLGGKEGTYEQYFGPGTRLTVT.